The 3 T cell receptor beta chains listed next were all sequenced from one sample in a study of blood T cells in healthy people across ages. Together with a sample-barcoded 5' primer, a J-beta primer mix was included in a second PCR lasting 7 to 11 cycles. TCRdb re-derived calls from the 5' RACE reads in MiXCR, one entry per CDR3 protein. The data contain fewer than 900,000 distinct CDR3 sequences, about 42% of them singletons. The sample consisted of blood. The origin of the receptors is a woman aged 55-70 years in good health.

This clonotype has ten or more counts. The chain is built from TRBV20-1 and TRBJ1-2; no clear D gene. This CDR3 is built from 12 residues. CDR1 is DFQATT and CDR2 is SNEGSKA in the germline V gene (reference sequence). Trimming left V 6 bases short and J 2 bases short, with 10 bases between. This CDR3 reads CSAPLGNYGYTF. The CDR3 nucleotides are TGCAGTGCCCCCCTGGGGAACTATGGCTACACCTTC.

The genes are TRBV24-1 and TRBJ2-5; D call uncertain. Germline CDR1 is KGHDR and CDR2 is SFDVKD. Trimming took off 3 bases at V and 5 bases at J, with 6 bases between the two ends. The CDR3 runs to 12 residues. The CDR3: CATSDKGETQYF. The CDR3 DNA follows: TGTGCCACCAGTGATAAGGGTGAGACCCAGTACTTC.

The chain carries TRBV20-1 and TRBJ2-7, with D possibly TRBD1 on 5 matching bases. The CDR3 extends over 13 amino acids. Germline V lookup: CDR1 DFQATT, CDR2 SNEGSKA (reference sequence). V was trimmed by 2 bases and J by 0 bases, leaving 8 bases between them. The CDR3 region has the DNA TGCAGTGCTAGAAACAGGAACTCCTACGAGCAGTACTTC. Amino acid sequence: CSARNRNSYEQYF.